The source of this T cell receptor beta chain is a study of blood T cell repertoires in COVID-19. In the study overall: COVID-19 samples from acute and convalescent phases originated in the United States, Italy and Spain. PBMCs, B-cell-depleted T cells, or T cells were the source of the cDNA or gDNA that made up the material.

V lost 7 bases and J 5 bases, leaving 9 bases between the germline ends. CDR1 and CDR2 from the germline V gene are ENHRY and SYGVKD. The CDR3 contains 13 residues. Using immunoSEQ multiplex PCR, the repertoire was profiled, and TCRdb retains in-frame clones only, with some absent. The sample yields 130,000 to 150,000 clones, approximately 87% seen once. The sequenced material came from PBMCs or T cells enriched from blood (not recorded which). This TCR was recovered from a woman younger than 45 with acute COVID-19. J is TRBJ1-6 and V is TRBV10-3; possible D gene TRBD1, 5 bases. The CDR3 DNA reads TGTGCCATCACGCGGGGGGATAATTCACCCCTCCACTTT. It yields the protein CAITRGDNSPLHF.